The present T cell receptor beta chain was sequenced within a study of T cell changes during pregnancy in multiple sclerosis. The method was immunoSEQ multiplex PCR; TCRdb's version includes in-frame clones alone and lacks a portion of them. Of over 45,000 clones in the sample, 75% to 90% were seen once. The CDR3 sequence is 15 residues long. Germline values: CDR1 SGHAT, CDR2 FQNNGV. V was trimmed by 1 base and J by 0 bases, leaving 7 bases between them. Here the sequenced sample was peripheral blood, taken after pregnancy. The chain links TRBV11-2 to TRBJ2-1; D is possibly TRBD1 (5 bases). This TCR came from a female donor with multiple sclerosis, enrolled in a pregnancy study. CDR3 residues: CASSLVTASYNEQFF. For the CDR3, the DNA is TGTGCCAGCAGCTTAGTGACAGCCTCCTACAATGAGCAGTTCTTC.